These 28 T cell receptor beta chains came from one sample sequenced in a study of T cell repertoires in cytomegalovirus infection (dated by TCRdb to the late 2010s). The instrument given in TCRdb is Illumina HiSeq 1500. TCRdb applied fastp at Q25 and MiXCR to the public reads, then kept only in-frame beta chains. Each entry merges the rows of one CDR3 protein and shows their most common DNA and genes. This sample holds approximately 390,000 distinct CDR3 sequences; 34% were observed only once. Roughly 13% of the sample is in the top ten clones. Their recognized antigens are unknown. The treatment or condition label corresponds to: in vitro stimulation with specific CMV peptide epitopes to enrich CMV-specific T cells. The source was cultured PBMCs, collected from culture after CMV antigen stimulation. These receptors were taken from a human donor in good health (CMV status not recorded). Some clones in this sample may be carry-over from other donors' samples.

The chain couples TRBV19 to TRBJ1-2; tentatively, D is TRBD1 (5 bases). Germline CDR1 reads LNHDA; CDR2 reads SQIVND (reference sequence). There are 15 residues in the CDR3. Trimming removed 3 bases at V and 3 bases at J, with 14 bases between. The CDR3 DNA follows: TGTGCCAGTAGTATCAAGACAGTATCCCACTATGGCTACACCTTC. This encodes CASSIKTVSHYGYTF.

The V gene is TRBV7-6, the J gene TRBJ1-5; D uncertain. CDR1 SGHVS and CDR2 FNYEAQ come from the germline V gene. This CDR3 has 13 residues. Trimming pared 5 bases from V and 6 bases from J, leaving 11 bases between. The CDR3 region has the DNA TGTGCCAGCAGCCGCCGACATGGTCAGCCCCAGCATTTT. Translation: CASSRRHGQPQHF.

In this sample, this clonotype turned up a few times. The CDR3 reads CASSAGGTGFNEQYF. CDR3 bases: TGTGCCAGCAGCGCCGGGGGGACAGGGTTTAACGAGCAGTACTTC. This chain joins TRBV9 and TRBJ2-7; 9 bases line up with TRBD1. The V gene's germline CDR1 is SGDLS and CDR2 YYNGEE. V gave up 3 bases and J gave up 5 bases; unmatched junction bases: 9. The CDR3 consists of 15 residues.

This sequence joins TRBV6-6 and TRBJ2-1, with D possibly called TRBD1 or TRBD2 (5 bases each). With 2 bases removed from V and 0 bases from J, the gap between germline ends came to 8 bases. The CDR3 has 15 residues. Germline CDR1 is MNHNY and CDR2 is SVGAGI (reference sequence). CDR3 in DNA: TGTGCCAGCAGTTACGTGGGACCCTCCTACAATGAGCAGTTCTTC. The encoded protein is CASSYVGPSYNEQFF.

V gene TRBV7-6 combines with J gene TRBJ2-1; 7 bases line up with TRBD1. Germline V gene data show CDR1 as SGHVS and CDR2 as FNYEAQ. Trimming took 2 bases from V and 9 from J; bases not matched to a gene: 7. This CDR3 is built from 14 residues. The CDR3 nucleotides are TGTGCCAGCAGCTTAAAAGGACAGGCCGGTGAGCAGTTCTTC. It is translated as CASSLKGQAGEQFF.

The V call is TRBV7-2, the J call TRBJ1-2; D call uncertain. CDR1 is SGHTA, CDR2 FQGNSA, per germline. Trimming took 4 bases from V and 0 from J, leaving 12 bases between them. The CDR3 totals 15 residues. CDR3 sequence reads: CASSSDQRANYGYTF. For the CDR3, the DNA is TGTGCCAGCAGCTCGGATCAGAGGGCTAACTATGGCTACACCTTC.

This clonotype was seen only a few times. This chain uses TRBV19 with TRBJ2-2, with 8 positions matching TRBD2. Losses at the gene ends were 5 bases for V and 4 bases for J; bases not matched to a gene: 15. The CDR3 is made up of 18 amino acids. The germline V gene has CDR1 LNHDA and CDR2 SQIVND (reference sequence). The CDR3 nucleotides read TGTGCCAGTAGTGTGGCACAAGCGGGAGAAGCATTCACCGGGGAGCTGTTTTTT. It translates to CASSVAQAGEAFTGELFF.

This clonotype was detected only once. The chain joins TRBV6-5 to TRBJ1-2; TRBD1 agrees at 7 bases. The CDR3 is 14 amino acids. Germline CDR1 and CDR2: MNHEY and SVGAGI. The V segment lost 5 bases and the J segment 6 bases; nucleotides outside the gene matches: 9. The CDR3, as DNA: TGTGCCAGCAGTCAACGACAGGGACGCAATGGCTACACCTTC. Translating gives CASSQRQGRNGYTF.

This clonotype was picked up a small number of times. The chain joins TRBV7-2 to TRBJ2-2; 9 nucleotides agree with TRBD1. Germline V gene lookup returns CDR1 SGHTA and CDR2 FQGNSA. With 2 bases clipped from V and 4 bases from J, the junction kept 2 bases outside the gene matches. This CDR3 spans 15 amino acids. The CDR3 nucleotides read TGTGCCAGCAGCTTACGGACAGGGGTCACCGGGGAGCTGTTTTTT. Translated, it gives CASSLRTGVTGELFF.

Only a few counts were recorded for this clonotype. The chain uses TRBV27 and TRBJ2-1; D gene unclear. Trimming left V 3 bases short and J 0 bases short, with 9 bases between. This CDR3 contains 15 residues. Germline loops: CDR1 MNHEY, CDR2 SMNVEV (reference sequence). CDR3 sequence (DNA): TGTGCCAGCAGTTTTGGCGGCCTCTCCTACAATGAGCAGTTCTTC. It translates to CASSFGGLSYNEQFF.

This clonotype has ten or more counts. This chain uses TRBV4-1 with TRBJ1-1, with D perhaps TRBD1 (5 bases). Germline V CDR1 and CDR2: MGHRA, YSYEKL. Trimming stripped 7 bases from V and 2 bases from J, with 17 bases between. This CDR3 contains 15 residues. This CDR3 is CASTNPGLANTEAFF. CDR3 coding DNA: TGCGCCAGCACCAATCCAGGGTTGGCAAACACTGAAGCTTTCTTT.

The chain has TRBV20-1 and TRBJ2-7; D unresolved. The CDR3 sequence is 14 residues long. CDR1 and CDR2 (germline): DFQATT, SNEGSKA (reference sequence). Trimming left V 0 bases short and J 1 base short, with 10 bases between. The DNA of the CDR3 is TGCAGTGCTAGAGATTCAGCTACTTCCTACGAGCAGTACTTC. It is translated as CSARDSATSYEQYF.

Note on this clonotype: One junction end disagrees with the germline gene, perhaps due to a read error. V and J are TRBV20-1 and TRBJ2-5, with TRBD2 identical over 10 bases. CDR1 is DFQATT and CDR2 is SNEGSKA in the germline V gene (reference sequence). This CDR3 region has 16 residues. The CDR3 DNA sequence: TGCAGTGCTGGAGAGCGGGAGGGCCTCCGGGATGAGACCCAGTACTTC. Translation: CSAGEREGLRDETQYF.

J is TRBJ1-1 and V is TRBV5-6; D gene uncertain. This CDR3 spans 15 amino acids. V was cut by 0 bases and J by 4 bases, with 13 bases left in between. Germline V gene lookup returns CDR1 SGHDT and CDR2 YYEEEE. CDR3 coding DNA: TGTGCCAGCAGCTTGGCGTGGGGATCATCCACTGAAGCTTTCTTT. Its protein product is CASSLAWGSSTEAFF. The full variable domain, completed using reference TRBV5-6 and TRBJ1-1, is DAGVTQSPTHLIKTRGQQVTLRCSPKSGHDTVSWYQQALGQGPQFIFQYYEEEERQRGNFPDRFSGHQFPNYSSELNVNALLLGDSALYLCASSLAWGSSTEAFFGQGTRLTVV.

J is TRBJ1-5 and V is TRBV23-1; tentative D call: TRBD1 (6 bases). TRBV23-1 has ORF status, its function being uncertain. Trimming took off 0 bases at V and 9 bases at J, with 12 bases between the two ends. The CDR3 loop spans 14 amino acids. CDR3 coding DNA: TGCGCCAGCAGTCAATCGACAGGCCCATGGCCCCAGCATTTT. Translating gives CASSQSTGPWPQHF.

The V and J genes are TRBV4-3 and TRBJ2-7, with TRBD2 identical over 10 bases. Germline V CDR1 and CDR2: LGHNA, YSLEER. The CDR3 spans 15 residues. The ends lost 4 bases at V and 3 bases at J; junction bases unmatched: 6. The CDR3 spells CASSRGLAEIYEQYF. The CDR3 DNA reads as TGCGCCAGCAGCCGCGGACTAGCGGAGATCTACGAGCAGTACTTC.

The chain employs TRBV7-8 and TRBJ2-3; TRBD1 aligns across 8 bases. Germline values: CDR1 SGHVS, CDR2 FQNEAQ. The CDR3 runs to 17 residues. V was pared by 5 bases and J by 5 bases, with 15 bases of the junction left unmatched. The CDR3 loop reads CASSLHPGQGMKDTQYF. DNA of the CDR3: TGTGCCAGCAGCCTCCATCCCGGACAGGGTATGAAAGATACGCAGTATTTT.

This clonotype was detected only a few times. The chain is built from TRBV7-6 and TRBJ2-1; 11 positions match TRBD1. V trimming: 6 bases; J trimming: 5 bases; junction bases outside the gene matches: 9. The CDR3 runs to 16 residues. The germline V gene encodes CDR1 SGHVS and CDR2 FNYEAQ. CDR3 nucleotides: TGTGCCAGCAGTTCTCCCGGGACAGGGGGAAACAATGAGCAGTTCTTC. This gives the protein CASSSPGTGGNNEQFF.

The rearrangement links TRBV20-1 to TRBJ2-7; weak D call: TRBD1 (5 bases). CDR1 and CDR2 from the germline V gene are DFQATT and SNEGSKA (reference sequence). V dropped 0 bases and J dropped 5 bases, with 17 bases sitting between them. The CDR3 is 15 residues long. The CDR3 DNA is TGCAGTGCTAGAGATGGGGCCACCGTCTTCCACGAGCAGTACTTC. This codes for CSARDGATVFHEQYF.

This clonotype was found a few times. The chain links TRBV12-3 or TRBV12-4 to TRBJ1-2, with D perhaps matching TRBD1 (6 bases). The CDR3 covers 13 residues. Trimming took off 3 bases at V and 8 bases at J, with 13 bases between the two ends. CDR3 amino acids: CASSFGDKSGYTF. The CDR3 DNA reads TGTGCCAGCAGTTTTGGGGACAAGTCCGGCTACACCTTC.

J is TRBJ1-2 and V is TRBV7-2; D may be TRBD1 (5 bases). Per the germline V gene, CDR1 is SGHTA and CDR2 is FQGNSA. V lost 5 bases and J lost 8, with 15 bases in between. The CDR3 has 13 residues. DNA of the CDR3: TGTGCCAGCAGCCCCGGGACCCTTCGAGGCTACACCTTC. Translating it yields CASSPGTLRGYTF.

This clonotype was seen a few times. The chain uses TRBV27 and TRBJ2-1; the match to TRBD2 covers 12 bases. The trim removed 5 bases at V and 9 bases at J, leaving 8 bases unmatched. This CDR3 has 15 residues. Germline values: CDR1 MNHEY, CDR2 SMNVEV (reference sequence). CDR3 nucleotide sequence: TGTGCCAGCAGTACCCTAGCGGGAGGGCGGAGTGAGCAGTTCTTC. It specifies CASSTLAGGRSEQFF.

The sample holds a few counts of this clonotype. The chain recombines TRBV7-6 with TRBJ2-5; D is unclear. The V end lost 2 bases, the J end lost 5 bases, and 6 bases lay between the germline ends. The CDR3 covers 12 residues. Germline-derived CDR1 and CDR2 are SGHVS and FNYEAQ. The CDR3 DNA reads as TGTGCCAGCAGCTTATTATGGGAGACCCAGTACTTC. Its translation is CASSLLWETQYF.

The chain links TRBV7-6 to TRBJ2-5; 9 nucleotides agree with TRBD1. V lost 1 base and J lost 4; bases outside the gene matches: 4. Germline V gene sequence: CDR1 SGHVS, CDR2 FNYEAQ. The CDR3 sequence is 15 residues long. CDR3 region: CASSLGTGDGETQYF. Here the CDR3 DNA reads TGTGCCAGCAGCTTAGGGACAGGGGACGGAGAGACCCAGTACTTC.

This clonotype was picked up many times. In DNA, the CDR3 is TGTGCCAGCAGTTTAACCCCCTCAGGCGAGCAGTACGTC. This encodes CASSLTPSGEQYV. This chain links TRBV12-3 or TRBV12-4 with TRBJ2-7; no definite D call. V lost 2 bases and J lost 6, with 11 bases in between. This CDR3 has 13 amino acids.

As DNA, the CDR3 is TGTGCCAGCAGGAACGTTAATGAAAAACTGTTTTTT. Its protein is CASRNVNEKLFF. The chain employs TRBV27 and TRBJ1-4; no reliable D call. CDR3 length: 12 residues. CDR1 MNHEY and CDR2 SMNVEV come from the germline V gene (reference sequence). Trimming shortened V by 6 bases and J by 4 bases, and 6 bases separated the two germline ends.

The V call is TRBV12-3 or TRBV12-4, the J call TRBJ2-7; TRBD2 might be the D (6 bases). V was cut by 4 bases and J by 2 bases, with 21 bases left in between. The CDR3 consists of 17 residues. DNA for the CDR3: TGTGCCAGCAGTTCCCCTCCCGGCCTAGCGACCACCTACGAGCAGTACTTC. Its translation: CASSSPPGLATTYEQYF.

Worth noting for this clonotype: At one of its ends the junction is not consistent with the germline gene, which may arise from a read error. The genes are TRBV6-5 and TRBJ2-5, with TRBD2 identical over 11 bases. The germline V gene has CDR1 MNHEY and CDR2 SVGAGI. The CDR3 spans 14 residues. CDR3 sequence: CASSQKRGGLAGHF. In DNA, the CDR3 is TGTGCCAGCAGTCAGAAACGGGGAGGACTAGCGGGCCACTTC.